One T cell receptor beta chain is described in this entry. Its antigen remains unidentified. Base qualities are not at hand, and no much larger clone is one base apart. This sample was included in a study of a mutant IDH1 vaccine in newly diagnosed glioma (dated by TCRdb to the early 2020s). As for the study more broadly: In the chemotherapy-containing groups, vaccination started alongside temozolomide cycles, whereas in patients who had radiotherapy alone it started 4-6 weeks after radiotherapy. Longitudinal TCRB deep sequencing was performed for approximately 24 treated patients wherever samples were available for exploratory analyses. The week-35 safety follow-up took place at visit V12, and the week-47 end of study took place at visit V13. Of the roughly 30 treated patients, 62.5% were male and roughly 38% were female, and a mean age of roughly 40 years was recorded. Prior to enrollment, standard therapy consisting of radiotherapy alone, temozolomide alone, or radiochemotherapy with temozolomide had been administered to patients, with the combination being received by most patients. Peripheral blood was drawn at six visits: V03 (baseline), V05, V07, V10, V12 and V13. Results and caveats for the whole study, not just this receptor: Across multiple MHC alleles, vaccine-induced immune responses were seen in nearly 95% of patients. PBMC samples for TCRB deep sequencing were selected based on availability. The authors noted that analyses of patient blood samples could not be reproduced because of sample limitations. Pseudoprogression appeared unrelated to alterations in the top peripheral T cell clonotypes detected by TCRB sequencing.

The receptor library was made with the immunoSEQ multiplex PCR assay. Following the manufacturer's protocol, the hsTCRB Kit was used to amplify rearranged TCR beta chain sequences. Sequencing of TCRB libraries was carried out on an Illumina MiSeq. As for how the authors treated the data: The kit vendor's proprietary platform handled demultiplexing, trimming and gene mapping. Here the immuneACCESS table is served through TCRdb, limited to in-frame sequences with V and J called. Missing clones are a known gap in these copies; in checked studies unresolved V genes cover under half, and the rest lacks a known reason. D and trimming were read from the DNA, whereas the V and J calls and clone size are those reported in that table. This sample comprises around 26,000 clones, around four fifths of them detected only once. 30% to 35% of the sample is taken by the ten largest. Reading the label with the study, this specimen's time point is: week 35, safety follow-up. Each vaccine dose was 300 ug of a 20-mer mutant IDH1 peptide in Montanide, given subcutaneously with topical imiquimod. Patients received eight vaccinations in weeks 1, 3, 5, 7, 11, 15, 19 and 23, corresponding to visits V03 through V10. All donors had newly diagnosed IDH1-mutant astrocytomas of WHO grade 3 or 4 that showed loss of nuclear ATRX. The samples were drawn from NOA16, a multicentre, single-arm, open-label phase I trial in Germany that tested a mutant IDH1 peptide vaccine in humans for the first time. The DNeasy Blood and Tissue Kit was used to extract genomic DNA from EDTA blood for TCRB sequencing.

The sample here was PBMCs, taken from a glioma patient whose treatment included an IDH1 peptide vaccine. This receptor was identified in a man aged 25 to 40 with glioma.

The CDR3 region reads CASSPTGLKTEAFF. At the DNA level, the sequence is TGTGCCAGCAGCCCGACCGGGCTAAAAACTGAAGCTTTCTTT. The receptor chain draws on TRBV7-8 and TRBJ1-1; a confident D gene designation cannot be given. The germline V gene encodes CDR1 SGHVS and CDR2 FQNEAQ. The germline ends are 15 bases apart after V is trimmed by 5 bases and J by 5 bases. The CDR3, cysteine through phenylalanine, is 14 amino acids long. Just the 42-base CDR3 DNA is kept, in frame starting at base 1.